The subject of this entry is one TCR beta chain. An end of the junction does not agree with germline; a read error may underlie this. Germline lookup yields CDR1 DFQATT and CDR2 SNEGSKA (reference sequence). This CDR3 region has 9 residues. This sample was taken from a study of blood T cell repertoires in COVID-19. Only in-frame clones appear in the TCRdb table, and some are missing; sequencing was by immunoSEQ multiplex PCR. The sample holds roughly 200,000 clones, 87% seen once. Specimen: PBMCs or T cells enriched from blood (not recorded which). The rearrangement joins TRBV20-1 to TRBJ2-6; 8 bases are shared with TRBD2. This clonotype originated in a woman in her 30s who had recovered from COVID-19. The CDR3 spells CSTGTRGIF. CDR3 DNA sequence: TGCAGTACCGGGACTAGGGGGATTTTC.